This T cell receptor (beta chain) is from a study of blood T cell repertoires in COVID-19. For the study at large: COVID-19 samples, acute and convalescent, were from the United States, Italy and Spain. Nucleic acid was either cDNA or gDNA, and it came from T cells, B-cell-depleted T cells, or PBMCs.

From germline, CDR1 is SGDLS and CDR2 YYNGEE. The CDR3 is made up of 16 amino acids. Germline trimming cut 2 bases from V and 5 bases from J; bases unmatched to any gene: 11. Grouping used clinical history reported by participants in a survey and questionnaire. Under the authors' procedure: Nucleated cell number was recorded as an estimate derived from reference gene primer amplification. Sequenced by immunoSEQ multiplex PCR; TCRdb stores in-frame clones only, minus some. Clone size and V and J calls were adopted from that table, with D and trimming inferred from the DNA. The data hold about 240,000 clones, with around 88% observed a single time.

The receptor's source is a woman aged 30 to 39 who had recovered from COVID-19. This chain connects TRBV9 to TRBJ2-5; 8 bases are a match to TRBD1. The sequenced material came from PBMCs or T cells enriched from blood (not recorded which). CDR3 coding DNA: TGTGCCAGCAGCGTGTCAGGGGGCGCTAAGGTGGAGACCCAGTACTTC. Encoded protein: CASSVSGGAKVETQYF. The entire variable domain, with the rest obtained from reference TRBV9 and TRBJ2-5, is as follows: DSGVTQTPKHLITATGQRVTLRCSPRSGDLSVYWYQQSLDQGLQFLIQYYNGEERAKGNILERFSAQQFPDLHSELNLSSLELGDSALYFCASSVSGGAKVETQYFGPGTRLLVL.